The TCR beta chain described here comes from a study of technical replicates of blood from a handful of donors. This CDR3 comprises 15 residues. V shed 2 bases and J shed 5 bases, with 15 bases lying between them. Germline values: CDR1 LNHDA, CDR2 SQIVND (reference sequence). Measured with immunoSEQ multiplex PCR; TCRdb has only the in-frame clones, and not every one. The sample carries 75,000 to 95,000 clones, less than 95% recorded once. This receptor was taken from a human donor in good health. The V and J genes are TRBV19 and TRBJ1-2; no clear D gene. Material for sequencing was T cells isolated from PBMCs. CDR3 DNA sequence: TGTGCCAGTAGTATAATCCCCACCGCCAGTTATGGCTACACCTTC. Its translation: CASSIIPTASYGYTF.